The present entry profiles one T cell receptor beta chain with its context. Its specificity is not known. TCRdb re-derived calls from the 5' RACE reads in MiXCR, one entry per CDR3 protein. Of fewer than 75,000 distinct CDR3 sequences listed, approximately 26% are singletons. Findings and limits, study-wide: The TCR gene usage of tumor memory CD4+ T cells clustered together with blood and lymph node memory CD4+ cells and with lymph node naive CD4+ cells.

Tregs were sorted as CD4+CD25+CD127-/low cells. The sample comprised tumor-infiltrating Tregs sorted from the breast tumor. The clonotype originates from a female donor with breast cancer.

Written as DNA, the CDR3 is TGCGCCAGCAGCCAAGATCGGGAAGATACGCAGTATTTT. It specifies CASSQDREDTQYF. The rearrangement uses TRBV4-3 and TRBJ2-3, with D possibly TRBD2 on 5 matching bases. CDR3 length: 13 residues. Trimming pared 0 bases from V and 5 bases from J, leaving 6 bases between. Germline values: CDR1 LGHNA, CDR2 YSLEER.